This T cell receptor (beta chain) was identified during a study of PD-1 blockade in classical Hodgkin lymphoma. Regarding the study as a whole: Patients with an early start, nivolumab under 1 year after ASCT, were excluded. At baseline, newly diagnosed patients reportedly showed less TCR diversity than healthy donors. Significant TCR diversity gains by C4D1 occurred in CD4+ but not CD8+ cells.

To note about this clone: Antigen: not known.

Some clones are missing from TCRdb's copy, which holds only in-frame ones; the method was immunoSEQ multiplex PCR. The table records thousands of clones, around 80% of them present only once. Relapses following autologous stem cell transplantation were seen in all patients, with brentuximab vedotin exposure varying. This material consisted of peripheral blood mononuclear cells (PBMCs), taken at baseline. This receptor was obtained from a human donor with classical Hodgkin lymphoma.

The CDR3: CSALEGQTFYNEQFF. DNA for the CDR3: TGCAGCGCTTTAGAGGGCCAAACCTTCTACAATGAGCAGTTCTTC. This chain uses TRBV29-1 with TRBJ2-1, with D perhaps TRBD2 (5 bases). Germline CDR1 and CDR2: SQVTM and ANQGSEA. The CDR3 length is 15 residues. The ends were cut back, 7 bases at V and 3 bases at J, with 19 bases in the middle.